This T cell receptor beta chain emerged from a study of blood T cell repertoires in COVID-19. Study-level background: Acute and convalescent COVID-19 specimens originated in the United States, Italy and Spain. T cells, B-cell-depleted T cells, or PBMCs supplied cDNA or gDNA.

Seattle patients were enrolled during active infection and followed longitudinally. The CDR3 contains 14 residues. CDR1 is MNHEY, CDR2 SVGAGI, per germline. Trimming cost V 0 bases and J 6 bases, with 11 bases left between them. Original data processing: Estimates of nucleated cell counts were drawn from the amplification of reference gene primers. Assay: immunoSEQ multiplex PCR; the TCRdb copy retains only in-frame clones and omits some. That table furnishes V, J and clone size, whereas the DNA furnished D and trimming. The table records approximately 200,000 clones, roughly three quarters of them present only once.

The TCR originated in a woman of 80 years or more with COVID-19, enrolled during active disease. Input material: peripheral blood. The chain joins TRBV6-5 to TRBJ1-1; a possible D gene is TRBD1 (5 bases). CDR3 protein: CASSYSTRAPEAFF. The DNA for the CDR3 is TGTGCCAGCAGTTACTCGACCAGGGCCCCTGAAGCTTTCTTT.